This T cell receptor (beta chain) was retrieved from a study of blood T cell repertoires in COVID-19 (dated by TCRdb to the early 2020s). In the study overall: The collaborator samples originated in the United States, Italy and Spain and spanned the acute and convalescent phases of COVID-19. HLA class I and class II types, where available, came from metadata supplied by the sample provider rather than from assay-based typing. A freely available public database, intended as a resource for researchers studying the immune response to SARS-CoV-2, is where the repertoires were released. Deeply sampled blood TCRbeta repertoires from subjects exposed to, actively infected with, or recovered from COVID-19 were included in the dataset. Nearly every sample came with metadata listing a de-identified subject ID, COVID-19 status, age in years and sex. Samples were obtained from the ongoing ImmuneRACE study (first 160 participants) and from 1,254 subjects provided by 6 global collaborators. The material from the prospective study consisted of cDNA or gDNA derived from T cells, B-cell-depleted T cells, or PBMCs. The paper as a whole reports these results and caveats: How much clinical and demographic metadata was included differed by source and by participant, and the metadata was provided uncurated.

TCRbeta CDR3 regions were amplified from genomic DNA using the immunoSEQ Assay, a bias-controlled multiplex PCR. In the paper's pipeline: Within the assay, amplification of reference gene primers was used to estimate how many nucleated cells each sample contained. To quantify the absolute abundance of each unique TCRbeta CDR3 rearrangement, sequence reads were collapsed and filtered. For each sample, productive Simpson clonality was calculated by taking the square root of Simpson's diversity index across productive rearrangements. The immuneACCESS repertoire file appears here via TCRdb, limited to in-frame rearrangements. These files lack a portion of the clones; in checked studies, under half of the deficit traces to unresolved V genes, and the cause of the others is not known. V and J calls plus clone size are reproduced from that table; the DNA served to infer D and trimming. Across this sample there are under 250,000 clones, with 85% seen only once. Just under 6.5% of the sample belongs to the ten largest clones.

Each collaborating institution followed its own protocols to collect whole blood in K2EDTA tubes. Collaborator samples were shipped for TCRbeta analysis as frozen whole blood, isolated PBMCs, or DNA extracted from either sample type. V drops 5 bases and J drops 4 bases, leaving 11 bases in between. CDR1 is given as MNHEY and CDR2 as SMNVEV, both from the germline V gene (reference sequence). The cysteine opens and the phenylalanine closes a CDR3 of 14 amino acids. Of all the DNA, just the CDR3 is kept, 42 bases in frame from base 1. This clone has more than one count but fewer than ten. There is no known antigen for this receptor. The record has no base qualities; no much larger clone is one base away.

Sequences were obtained from peripheral blood. The sequence came from a woman aged 55-75 years with active or convalescent COVID-19. The chain links TRBV27 with TRBJ2-2; 6 matching bases give a weak D call of TRBD1. Read as DNA, the sequence is TGTGCCAGCAGTGCTTACAGGGCCACCGGGGAGCTGTTTTTT. The translation is CASSAYRATGELFF.